Below, 14 T cell receptor beta chains from the same sample are listed, as sequenced in a study of cytomegalovirus exposure and HLA in healthy donors. Sequencing used immunoSEQ multiplex PCR; TCRdb keeps in-frame clones, though not all of them. The sample contains under 150,000 clones, 85% to 90% of which appear only once. Sequenced input: PBMCs. The receptors originated from a woman aged 18-29 years in good health and CMV-seropositive.

The V and J genes are TRBV7-2 and TRBJ1-6, with a tentative D call TRBD1 (5 bases). V dropped 5 bases and J dropped 6 bases, with 11 bases sitting between them. Looked up from germline, CDR1 is SGHTA and CDR2 is FQGNSA. This CDR3 has 14 residues. CDR3 bases: TGTGCCAGCAGCCGCGGCGGGACTAATTCACCCCTCCACTTT. Amino acids: CASSRGGTNSPLHF.

This chain links TRBV13 with TRBJ2-1; 8 positions agree with TRBD2. The CDR3 sequence is 13 residues long. Germline V gene data show CDR1 as PRHDT and CDR2 as FYEKMQ (reference sequence). V dropped 0 bases and J dropped 8; count of bases not matched to a gene: 0. CDR3 sequence: CASSLGGRDEQFF. As DNA, the CDR3 is TGTGCCAGCAGCTTAGGCGGGAGGGATGAGCAGTTCTTC.

The chain is built from TRBV6-6 and TRBJ1-5; 8 bases agree with TRBD1. Germline values: CDR1 MNHNY, CDR2 SVGAGI (reference sequence). The CDR3 totals 16 residues. V gave up 2 bases and J gave up 6 bases; unmatched junction bases: 9. The CDR3 loop is CASSYGGQGAGQPQHF. The CDR3, as DNA: TGTGCCAGCAGTTACGGAGGGCAGGGGGCGGGTCAGCCCCAGCATTTT.

This sequence joins TRBV27 and TRBJ1-5; 8 positions match TRBD1. Germline V CDR1 and CDR2: MNHEY, SMNVEV (reference sequence). Unmatched junction bases numbered 3, after V lost 4 bases and J lost 4 bases. The CDR3 has 14 amino acids. CDR3 amino acids: CASSYTGGNQPQHF. CDR3 DNA sequence: TGTGCCAGCAGTTATACAGGGGGAAATCAGCCCCAGCATTTT.

V usage is TRBV7-3 and J usage is TRBJ1-1; no definite D call. The CDR3 contains 13 residues. Germline V gene sequence: CDR1 SGHTA, CDR2 FQGTGA. V lost 5 bases and J 2 bases, leaving 9 bases between the germline ends. CDR3 in amino acids: CASSATGNTEAFF. In DNA form, the CDR3 reads TGTGCCAGCAGCGCCACGGGTAACACTGAAGCTTTCTTT.

The rearrangement uses TRBV11-3 and TRBJ1-2; D may be TRBD1 (6 bases). V was trimmed by 5 bases and J by 8 bases, leaving 21 bases between them. There are 15 residues in the CDR3. Germline CDR1 SGHNT, CDR2 YENEEA. The CDR3 loop is CASSPARGRGDGYTF. The CDR3 nucleotides read TGTGCCAGCAGCCCTGCCCGGGGCAGGGGAGACGGCTACACCTTC.

This sequence joins TRBV19 and TRBJ2-1, with D possibly TRBD2 on 5 matching bases. Trimming pared 1 base from V and 1 base from J, leaving 17 bases between. In germline, CDR1 is LNHDA, CDR2 SQIVND (reference sequence). CDR3 length equals 18 residues. In DNA form, the CDR3 reads TGTGCCAGTAGTATAGGATTTTCGCGGAGGAGATCCTACAATGAGCAGTTCTTC. This sequence encodes CASSIGFSRRRSYNEQFF.

CDR3 in amino acids: CASSVALQGEYGYTF. CDR3 in DNA: TGTGCCAGCAGCGTAGCCCTCCAGGGGGAATATGGCTACACCTTC. The rearrangement joins TRBV9 to TRBJ1-2, with 7 bases fitting TRBD1. The germline gives CDR1 SGDLS, CDR2 YYNGEE. After removal of 0 bases from V and 5 bases from J, the junction contained 7 bases not matched to a gene. The CDR3 runs to 15 residues.

This chain uses TRBV4-1 with TRBJ2-3, with TRBD2 as a possible D gene (7 bases). The CDR3 is 15 residues long. In germline, CDR1 is MGHRA, CDR2 YSYEKL. The ends were cut back, 1 base at V and 6 bases at J, with 14 bases in the middle. DNA of the CDR3: TGCGCCAGCAGCCAAGGTTCGGGGGGCCGGGATACGCAGTATTTT. This translates into CASSQGSGGRDTQYF.

The rearrangement links TRBV5-4 to TRBJ1-1, with 12 bases matching TRBD1. V lost 0 bases and J lost 11; bases outside the gene matches: 8. CDR1 is SGHNT and CDR2 is YYREEE in the germline V gene (reference sequence). This CDR3 spans 15 amino acids. The CDR3 reads CASSLVPGQGAKAFF. The DNA for the CDR3 is TGTGCCAGCAGCTTGGTCCCGGGACAGGGGGCTAAGGCTTTCTTT.

V gene TRBV5-1 combines with J gene TRBJ1-4; a possible D gene is TRBD1 (6 bases). Trimming stripped 2 bases from V and 7 bases from J, with 12 bases between. The CDR3 loop spans 14 amino acids. The germline gives CDR1 SGHRS, CDR2 YFSETQ. As DNA, the CDR3 is TGCGCCAGCAGCTTCGGGGGGCTGGGTGAAAAACTGTTTTTT. It translates to CASSFGGLGEKLFF. Looking up the rest from reference TRBV5-1 and TRBJ1-4 gives the full variable domain: KAGVTQTPRYLIKTRGQQVTLSCSPISGHRSVSWYQQTPGQGLQFLFEYFSETQRNKGNFPGRFSGRQFSNSRSEMNVSTLELGDSALYLCASSFGGLGEKLFFGSGTQLSVL.

V usage is TRBV19 and J usage is TRBJ2-3, with 7 nucleotides matching TRBD1. The J segment lost 2 bases and the V segment lost 10 bases, leaving 6 bases of the junction unmatched. Germline V lookup: CDR1 LNHDA, CDR2 SQIVND (reference sequence). This CDR3 is 13 amino acids long. This chain's CDR3 is CATSTGPTDTQYF. In DNA, the CDR3 is TGTGCCACCTCGACAGGGCCCACAGATACGCAGTATTTT. Full variable domain (remainder filled in from reference TRBV19 and TRBJ2-3): DGGITQSPKYLFRKEGQNVTLSCEQNLNHDAMYWYRQDPGQGLRLIYYSQIVNDFQKGDIAEGYSVSREKKESFPLTVTSAQKNPTAFYLCATSTGPTDTQYFGPGTRLTVL.

This chain uses TRBV7-9 with TRBJ1-1; weak D call: TRBD1 (5 bases). CDR1 is SEHNR, CDR2 FQNEAQ, per germline (reference sequence). This CDR3 contains 18 residues. The V gene lost 5 bases and the J gene lost 4 bases, with 26 bases spanning the gap. In nucleotides, the CDR3 is TGTGCCAGCAGCAATGAAGGGGACTGGTTCTCTAGGGGCACTGAAGCTTTCTTT. Protein product: CASSNEGDWFSRGTEAFF.

The chain links TRBV2 to TRBJ1-1; D call uncertain. V lost 4 bases and J lost 0, with 6 bases in between. This CDR3 spans 13 amino acids. Germline lookup yields CDR1 SNHLY and CDR2 FYNNEI. Here the CDR3 reads CASSGIVNTEAFF. CDR3 coding DNA: TGTGCCAGCAGTGGTATTGTGAACACTGAAGCTTTCTTT.